This paragraph reports one TCR beta chain. Method: immunoSEQ multiplex PCR; TCRdb's copy keeps in-frame clones and lacks some. The sample carries approximately 180,000 clones, 80% to 90% recorded once. The CDR3 has 17 amino acids. Germline CDR1 is MNHEY and CDR2 is SMNVEV (reference sequence). J gave up 4 bases and V 6 bases, and 16 bases lay outside the gene matches. This entry belongs to a study of blood T cell repertoires in COVID-19. This clonotype originated in a man between 60 and 75 years old with acute or convalescent COVID-19. The V call is TRBV27, the J call TRBJ1-2, with 8 nucleotides matching TRBD1. Material: peripheral blood. The CDR3 protein is CASSQRTGTGSIYGYTF. The CDR3 DNA is TGTGCCAGCAGCCAAAGGACAGGGACGGGGAGCATCTATGGCTACACCTTC.